This T cell receptor beta chain was recovered during a study of identical twins. One entry per CDR3 protein, called by TCRdb with MiXCR from the 5' RACE reads. The sample has approximately 500,000 distinct CDR3 sequences, 15% seen once. Study-level points and caveats: Twin-shared out-of-frame alpha sequences showed excess low generation probability.

CDR3 length: 16 amino acids. Germline V lookup: CDR1 MNHEY, CDR2 SMNVEV (reference sequence). Notes on this clonotype: What it binds is not known. The junction differs from germline at one of its ends, possibly a read error.

These sequences were also reported in another study, on yellow fever vaccine responses in identical twins. That work contributes: Reportedly, twins showed a vaccine T cell response that looked partly convergent and partly personalized.

V usage is TRBV27 and J usage is TRBJ2-1; a weak D match, TRBD1 (6 bases). Sequenced material: CD4+ T cells sorted from blood. This TCR derives from a woman younger than 30 in good health. The CDR3 here is CASSLWAGETYNEQFF. CDR3 in DNA: TGTGCTAGCAGTTTATGGGCAGGGGAAACCTACAATGAGCAGTTCTTC.